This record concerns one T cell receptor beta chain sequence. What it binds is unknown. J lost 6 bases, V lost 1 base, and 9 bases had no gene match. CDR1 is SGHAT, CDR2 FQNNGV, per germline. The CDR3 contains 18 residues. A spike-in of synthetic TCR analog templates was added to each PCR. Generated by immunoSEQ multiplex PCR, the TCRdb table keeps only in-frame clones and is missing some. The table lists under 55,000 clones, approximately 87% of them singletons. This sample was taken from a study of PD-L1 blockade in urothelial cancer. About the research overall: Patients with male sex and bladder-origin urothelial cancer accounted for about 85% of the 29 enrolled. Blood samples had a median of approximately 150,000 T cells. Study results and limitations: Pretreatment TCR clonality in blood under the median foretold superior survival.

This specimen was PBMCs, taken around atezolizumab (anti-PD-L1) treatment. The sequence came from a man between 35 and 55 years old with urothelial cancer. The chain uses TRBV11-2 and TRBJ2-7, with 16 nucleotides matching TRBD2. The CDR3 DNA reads TGTGCCAGCAGCTTAGGGTCCGGGACTAGCGGGAGGGCCCGCGAGCAGTACTTC. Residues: CASSLGSGTSGRAREQYF.